Below, one T cell receptor (beta chain) is given with its context. What it binds is unknown. The gene symbols are mouse symbols. The CDR3 goes on 1 residue after the read ends, and that part is filled in from the germline J gene. The V and J ends lost 4 bases and 4 bases respectively, with 10 bases between them. Germline lookup yields CDR1 KGHPV and CDR2 FQNQEV (reference sequence). This CDR3 spans 13 amino acids. The sample comes from a study of tissue T cells after allogeneic stem cell transplantation. Findings and limits, study-wide: Across patients, clones rarely overlapped, yet motif clusters were shared tissue-specifically. Some tissue clones might be persisting host cells; their alloreactivity or antigen specificity was not determined. Anatomically similar tissues had similar TCR repertoires within each patient.

Time point here: mouse harvest day 7 after allogeneic transplant. Mouse grafts combined 10^7 T-cell-depleted bone marrow cells with 10^6 splenic CD5+ T cells. Sequencing of TCRbeta CDR3 at survey depth gave sequences and template counts. Only in-frame clones appear in the TCRdb table, and some are missing; sequencing was by immunoSEQ multiplex PCR. Of almost 8,500 clones detected, roughly 46% appear once; the ten largest clones hold 2% to 2.5%. The origin of this receptor is a female BALB/c mouse given C57BL/6 T cells with graft-versus-host disease after an allogeneic hematopoietic cell transplant. The chain recombines TRBV26 with TRBJ1-2; D is perhaps TRBD1 (5 bases). The sample taken for sequencing was skin. The CDR3 loop reads CASSRGEGSDYTF. Incomplete CDR3 DNA: TGTGCCAGCAGTCGAGGGGAGGGCTCCGACTACACC.